This T cell receptor (beta chain) was sequenced for a study of T cell repertoires in cytomegalovirus infection. The overall study: Public TCR beta signatures marked donors with CMV infection and the matching HLA.

Worth noting for this clonotype: Its antigen is not known.

CDR3 length: 15 residues. CDR1 and CDR2 (germline): MNHEY, SVGAGI. V was trimmed by 4 bases and J by 0 bases, leaving 10 bases between them. Study findings and constraints: Cumulated frequencies of public TCR beta families served to identify carriers of CMV plus the relevant HLA. The ex vivo response showed dominance by HLA-C-restricted CMV-specific TCR beta clonotypes.

TCRdb re-called the reads with MiXCR, one entry per CDR3 protein. Of fewer than 200,000 distinct CDR3 sequences in the sample, roughly 19% were seen once. The chain carries TRBV6-5 and TRBJ2-1; D is ambiguous. This clonotype was sampled from a human donor in good health (CMV status not recorded). Some clones in this sample may be carry-over from other donors' samples. Sequencing used PBMCs. The CDR3 sequence is CASSSDWSSYNEQFF. The CDR3 coding sequence is TGTGCCAGCAGTTCCGACTGGAGCTCCTACAATGAGCAGTTCTTC.